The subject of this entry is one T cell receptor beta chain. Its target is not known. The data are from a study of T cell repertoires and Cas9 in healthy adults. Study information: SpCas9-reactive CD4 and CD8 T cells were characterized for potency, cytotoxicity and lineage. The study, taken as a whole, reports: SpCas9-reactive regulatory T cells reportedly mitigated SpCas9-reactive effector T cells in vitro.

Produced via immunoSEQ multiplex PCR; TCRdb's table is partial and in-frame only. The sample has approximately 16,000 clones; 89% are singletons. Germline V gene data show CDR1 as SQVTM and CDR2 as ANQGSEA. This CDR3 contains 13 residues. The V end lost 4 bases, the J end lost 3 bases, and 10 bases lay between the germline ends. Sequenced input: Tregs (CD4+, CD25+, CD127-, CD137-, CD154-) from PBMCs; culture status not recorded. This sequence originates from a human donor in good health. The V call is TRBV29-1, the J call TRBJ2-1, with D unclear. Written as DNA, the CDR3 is TGCAGCGTTGGCGACGGTTACTACAATGAGCAGTTCTTC. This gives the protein CSVGDGYYNEQFF.